This is a list of T cell receptor beta chains from one sample in a study of shared clonotypes between healthy human individuals. Method: immunoSEQ multiplex PCR; TCRdb's copy keeps in-frame clones and lacks some. The profile shows around 2,000,000 clones, about 93% of them singletons. The sequenced material came from naive CD8+ T cells from PBMCs. These receptor sequences come from a man between 18 and 29 years old in good health. Some clones in this sample may be carry-over from other donors' samples. Each CDR3 is given with its conserved first and last residue. A D gene is named only where the DNA matches it firmly. Expanded clones are given a class, and other clones once, few, many or no size at all.

CDR3nt	CDR3aa	d_gene	v_gene	j_gene	abundance
TGTGCCAGCAGTCCGGAAGCAGGAGATACGCAGTATTTT	CASSPEAGDTQYF	-	TRBV27	TRBJ2-3	-
TGCGCCAGCAGCCAAGAAACAGTGACCCCCCGGGATACGCAGTATTTT	CASSQETVTPRDTQYF	-	TRBV4-1	TRBJ2-3	-
TGCGCCAGCAGCCAAGATGTAAGAGGGACCCTCTCCTACAATGAGCAGTTCTTC	CASSQDVRGTLSYNEQFF	-	TRBV4-1	TRBJ2-1	-
TGCGCCAGCAGCTTGACCCCGAACACTGAAGCTTTCTTT	CASSLTPNTEAFF	-	TRBV5-1	TRBJ1-1	-
TGTGCCAGCAGCTTAGTGGGTGGCAATCAGCCCCAGCATTTT	CASSLVGGNQPQHF	-	TRBV5-6	TRBJ1-5	-
TGTGCCAGTAGTATAGGAGAGACAGAGGGCTCCTACGAGCAGTACTTC	CASSIGETEGSYEQYF	-	TRBV19	TRBJ2-7	once
TGTGCCAGCGGGGCAGGGACAGGACCGTTAGCAAACATTCAGTACTTC	CASGAGTGPLANIQYF	TRBD1	TRBV2	TRBJ2-4	-
TGTGCCAGCAGTTTATATCAGGGGGCAGACTATGGCTACACCTTC	CASSLYQGADYGYTF	TRBD1	TRBV27	TRBJ1-2	-
TGTGCCAGCAGCCCCCCTGGTGGTAGCACCGGGGAGCTGTTTTTT	CASSPPGGSTGELFF	-	TRBV7-9	TRBJ2-2	-
TGTGCCAGCAGCCCAGGACTCTTGGAAGCTTTCTTT	CASSPGLLEAFF	-	TRBV7-9	TRBJ1-1	-
TGTGCCAGTAGTGGCTGGGACAGGTTTAGCCCTTATAGCAATCAGCCCCAGCATTTT	CASSGWDRFSPYSNQPQHF	TRBD1	TRBV19	TRBJ1-5	-
TGTGCCAGCAGTTTTAGGGTCATCTCTATCCTAAGTACGCAGTATTTT	CASSFRVISILSTQYF	-	TRBV28	TRBJ2-3	-
TGTGCCAGCAGCTCTCGGGACAGAAACTACGAGCAGTACTTC	CASSSRDRNYEQYF	TRBD1	TRBV7-2	TRBJ2-7	-